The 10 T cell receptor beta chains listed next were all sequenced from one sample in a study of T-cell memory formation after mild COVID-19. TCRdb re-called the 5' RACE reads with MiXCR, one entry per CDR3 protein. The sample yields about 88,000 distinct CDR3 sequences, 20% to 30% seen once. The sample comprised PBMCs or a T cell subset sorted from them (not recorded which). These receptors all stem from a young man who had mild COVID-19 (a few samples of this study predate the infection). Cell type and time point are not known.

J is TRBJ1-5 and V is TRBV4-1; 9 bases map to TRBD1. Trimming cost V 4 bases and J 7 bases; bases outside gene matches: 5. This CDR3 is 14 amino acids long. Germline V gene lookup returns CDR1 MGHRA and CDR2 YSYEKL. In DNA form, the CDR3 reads TGCGCCAGCAGCCCCCGGGACAGGGTGCAGCCCCAGCATTTT. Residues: CASSPRDRVQPQHF.

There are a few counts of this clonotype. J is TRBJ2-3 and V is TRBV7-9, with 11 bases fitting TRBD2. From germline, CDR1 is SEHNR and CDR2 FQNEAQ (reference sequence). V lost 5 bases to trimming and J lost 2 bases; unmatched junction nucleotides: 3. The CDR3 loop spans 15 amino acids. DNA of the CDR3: TGTGCCAGCAGCCGGACTAGCGGGCTCACAGATACGCAGTATTTT. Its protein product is CASSRTSGLTDTQYF.

CDR3 sequence reads: CASSRTGYHGYTF. CDR3 coding DNA: TGTGCCAGCAGTCGTACAGGGTACCATGGCTACACCTTC. This chain connects TRBV6-5 to TRBJ1-2; the D gene is possibly TRBD1 (6 bases). The CDR3 consists of 13 residues. V lost 5 bases to trimming and J lost 6 bases, with 13 bases between them. CDR1 is MNHEY and CDR2 is SVGAGI in the germline V gene.

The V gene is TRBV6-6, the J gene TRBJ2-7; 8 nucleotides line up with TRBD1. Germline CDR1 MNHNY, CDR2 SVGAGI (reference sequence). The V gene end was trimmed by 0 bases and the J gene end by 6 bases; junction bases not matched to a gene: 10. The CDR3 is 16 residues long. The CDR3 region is CASSYSKQDRVGEQYV. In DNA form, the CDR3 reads TGTGCCAGCAGTTACTCGAAACAGGACAGGGTTGGCGAGCAGTACGTC.

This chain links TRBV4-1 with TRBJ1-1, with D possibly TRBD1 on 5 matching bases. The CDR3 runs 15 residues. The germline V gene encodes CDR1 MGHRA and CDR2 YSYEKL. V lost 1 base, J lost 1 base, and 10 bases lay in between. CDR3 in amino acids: CASSQVWQGNTEAFF. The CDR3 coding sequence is TGCGCCAGCAGCCAAGTTTGGCAGGGGAACACTGAAGCTTTCTTT.

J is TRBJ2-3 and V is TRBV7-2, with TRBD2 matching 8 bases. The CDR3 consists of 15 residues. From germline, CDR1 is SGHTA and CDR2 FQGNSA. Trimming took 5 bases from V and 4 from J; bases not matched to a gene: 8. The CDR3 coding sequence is TGTGCCAGCAGCAATTCCCTCGGGGGGGCAGATACGCAGTATTTT. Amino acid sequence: CASSNSLGGADTQYF.

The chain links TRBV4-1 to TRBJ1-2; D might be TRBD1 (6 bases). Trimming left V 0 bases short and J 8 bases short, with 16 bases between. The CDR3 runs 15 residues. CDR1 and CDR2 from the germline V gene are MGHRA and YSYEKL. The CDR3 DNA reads TGCGCCAGCAGCCAAGAAGGGGGGAGGTTTGGCGGCTACACCTTC. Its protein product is CASSQEGGRFGGYTF.

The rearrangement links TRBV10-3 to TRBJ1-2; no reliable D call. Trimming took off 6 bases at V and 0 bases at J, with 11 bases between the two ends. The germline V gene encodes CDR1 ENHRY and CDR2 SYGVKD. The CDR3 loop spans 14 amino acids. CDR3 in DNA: TGTGCCATCAGGAATATCGAATCTAACTATGGCTACACCTTC. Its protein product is CAIRNIESNYGYTF.

The CDR3 loop is CASSLPENTGELFF. DNA of the CDR3: TGTGCCAGCAGCTTGCCAGAGAACACCGGGGAGCTGTTTTTT. The V and J genes are TRBV5-4 and TRBJ2-2; D gene uncertain. The CDR3 is made up of 14 amino acids. Germline CDR1 reads SGHNT; CDR2 reads YYREEE (reference sequence). Between the trimmed V and J ends, which lost 1 base and 1 base, there was a span of 5 bases.

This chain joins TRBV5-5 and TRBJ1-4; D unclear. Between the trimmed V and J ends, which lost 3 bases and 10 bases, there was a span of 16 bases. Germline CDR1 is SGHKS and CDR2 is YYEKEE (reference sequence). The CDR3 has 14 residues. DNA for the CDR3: TGTGCCAGCAGCTCTCCGGGAGCGAAGGGAAAACTGTTTTTT. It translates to CASSSPGAKGKLFF. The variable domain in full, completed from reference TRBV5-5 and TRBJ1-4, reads DAGVTQSPTHLIKTRGQQVTLRCSPISGHKSVSWYQQVLGQGPQFIFQYYEKEERGRGNFPDRFSARQFPNYSSELNVNALLLGDSALYLCASSSPGAKGKLFFGSGTQLSVL.